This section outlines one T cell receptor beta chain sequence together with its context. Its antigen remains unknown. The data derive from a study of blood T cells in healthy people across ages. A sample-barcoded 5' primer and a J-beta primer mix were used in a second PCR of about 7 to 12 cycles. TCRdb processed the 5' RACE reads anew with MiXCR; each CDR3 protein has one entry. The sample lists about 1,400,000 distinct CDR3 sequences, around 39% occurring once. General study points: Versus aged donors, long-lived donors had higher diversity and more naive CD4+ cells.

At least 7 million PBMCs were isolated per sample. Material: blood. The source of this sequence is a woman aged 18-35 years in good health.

The CDR3 loop reads CASSYSTGKPYEQYF. As DNA, the CDR3 is TGTGCCAGCAGTTACTCGACAGGGAAACCTTACGAGCAGTACTTC. The V gene is TRBV6-5, the J gene TRBJ2-7, with 7 bases identical to TRBD1. CDR1 and CDR2 from the germline V gene are MNHEY and SVGAGI. This CDR3 contains 15 residues. Trimming took 0 bases from V and 4 from J; bases not matched to a gene: 6.